This T cell receptor (beta chain) was identified in a study of cytomegalovirus exposure and HLA in healthy donors. In the study overall: Out of roughly 170 million T cells, an earlier analysis found 117 million unique TCR beta sequences in total. The study's findings and limits: Among CMV-associated TCR beta chains, most appeared HLA-restricted in a later analysis. The study listed under 200 cytomegalovirus-associated TCR beta chains. Earlier analysis looked at TCR beta V segments, and most were productive about 90% or about 30% of the time.

Details on this clone: What it binds is unknown.

Amplification used 60 Vbeta primers and 13 Jbeta primers. TCRdb's table, derived via immunoSEQ multiplex PCR, lists solely in-frame clones and lacks some. The table has around 150,000 clones, less than 80% seen once. The receptor's source is a man aged 45-60 years in good health and CMV-seropositive. The sequencing sample was made of PBMCs.

The CDR3: CASSVYSGNTIYF. Written as DNA, the CDR3 is TGTGCCAGCAGCGTTTACTCTGGAAACACCATATATTTT. This sequence joins TRBV7-9 and TRBJ1-3; D unresolved. Germline CDR1 SEHNR, CDR2 FQNEAQ (reference sequence). The germline V and J ends were trimmed by 5 bases and 0 bases, with 5 bases remaining between them. There are 13 residues in the CDR3.